This TCR beta chain was obtained from a study of CD8 T cells in ankylosing spondylitis. Study-wide results and limits: The clones that were linked to disease were reported to be significantly enriched in matched synovial fluid samples from ankylosing spondylitis patients. Reactive arthritis synovial fluid and blood previously showed some of these motif variants. Ankylosing spondylitis blood appeared to carry a characteristic TCR beta motif of roughly eight highly homologous variants. Clones linked to disease, bearing a CD8+ phenotype, were relatively rare in peripheral blood.

For TCR beta, libraries came from quantitative 5'-RACE with molecular barcodes. TCRdb fed the 5' RACE reads into MiXCR, producing one record per CDR3 protein. Seen here are over 600,000 distinct CDR3 sequences, around a fifth observed once, and the top ten hold around 19%. This clonotype occurred many times. Antigen specificity is unknown. The CDR3 is 16 residues long. Trimming took off 2 bases at V and 4 bases at J, with 20 bases between the two ends. The germline V gene encodes CDR1 SQVTM and CDR2 ANQGSEA. The receptor was isolated from a male donor with ankylosing spondylitis. The gene calls are TRBV29-1 and TRBJ2-5; maybe TRBD1 (7 bases). The specimen was blood, either unsorted or a sorted T cell fraction (not recorded which). The CDR3 bases are TGCAGCGTTGAAAAGGGGGCAGGGGGGATCCTAGAGACCCAGTACTTC. Protein sequence: CSVEKGAGGILETQYF.